This TCR beta chain was profiled in a study of blood T cells in healthy people across ages. Findings and caveats of the study: The recorded TCR beta diversity per million T cells decreased in a roughly linear manner with age. Donor CMV status, an unknown factor, possibly confounded changes in expanded clonotypes.

Then a second PCR, running about 6 to 12 cycles, was carried out with a sample-barcoded 5' primer and a J-beta primer mix. TCRdb re-derived calls from the 5' RACE reads in MiXCR, one entry per CDR3 protein. The table records about a million distinct CDR3 sequences, about 51% of them present only once. Of note for this clonotype: The antigen remains unidentified.

V was cut by 3 bases and J by 8 bases, with 11 bases left in between. This CDR3 is 12 amino acids long. The germline V gene has CDR1 DFQATT and CDR2 SNEGSKA (reference sequence). Every donor provided around 9.5 milliliters of peripheral blood. Per-sample PBMC isolation yielded at least 6 million cells. The sequenced material came from blood. This chain links TRBV20-1 with TRBJ2-1; no reliable D call. This TCR came from a woman aged 60-75 years in good health. The CDR3 DNA reads as TGCAGTGCTAGTCCGTCACCCCATGAGCAGTTCTTC. Amino acids: CSASPSPHEQFF.